These 21 T cell receptor beta chains came from one sample sequenced in a study of tumor-infiltrating lymphocytes in primary liver carcinoma. Starting material of 500 to 600 ng total RNA yielded TCR beta cDNA via a constant-region primer. Three-round nested multiplex PCR performed with slightly modified ARM-PCR produced the TCR beta libraries. Primers for the first two PCR rounds were TRBV1-TRBV30 forward primers and a C-beta reverse primer (about 9 cycles per round). Each CDR3 protein gets one entry after TCRdb re-called the multiplex PCR reads with MiXCR. The profile shows 320,000 or so distinct CDR3 sequences, 65% of them singletons. Germline DNA was also extracted, with blood RNA taken from unsorted whole blood. Material for sequencing was peripheral blood. Receptors were obtained from a man aged 40-49 years with primary liver carcinoma and hepatitis B virus infection.

The chain joins TRBV19 to TRBJ1-1, with D possibly matching TRBD1 (6 bases). The CDR3 is 13 residues long. V gave up 10 bases and J gave up 0 bases, with 12 bases separating them. The germline V gene encodes CDR1 LNHDA and CDR2 SQIVND (reference sequence). The CDR3 loop is CATSRTVNTEAFF. The DNA of the CDR3 is TGTGCCACCTCCCGGACAGTGAACACTGAAGCTTTCTTT.

To note about this clonotype: A much larger clone lies one base from this, so it may be a read error. This rearrangement joins TRBV12-3 or TRBV12-4 to TRBJ1-2; 8 positions match TRBD1. The CDR3 is made up of 14 amino acids. The CDR3 protein is CASIPGQEFYGYIF. DNA of the CDR3: TGTGCCAGCATCCCGGGACAGGAATTCTATGGCTACATCTTC.

This chain links TRBV6-2 or TRBV6-3 with TRBJ2-7; 13 nucleotides line up with TRBD2. Germline CDR1 and CDR2: MNHEY and SVGEGT. Germline trimming cut 4 bases from V and 2 bases from J; bases unmatched to any gene: 5. CDR3 length: 16 amino acids. CDR3 sequence (DNA): TGTGCCAGCAGTTTACTAGCGGGAGGGAACCCCTACGAGCAGTACTTC. This encodes CASSLLAGGNPYEQYF.

This clonotype was observed once. The junction and the germline gene differ at one end; a read error may be behind it. The chain combines TRBV11-3 with TRBJ2-1; D remains ambiguous. CDR3 size: 14 residues. The germline V gene encodes CDR1 SGHNT and CDR2 YENEEA. In nucleotides, the CDR3 is TGTGGCAGCAGCTTAGGCGTCTCGAGCAATGAGCAGTTCTTC. Its protein product is CGSSLGVSSNEQFF.

This clonotype was counted many times. The CDR3: CASSMGNSYEQYF. In DNA, the CDR3 is TGTGCCAGCAGTATGGGTAACTCCTACGAGCAGTACTTC. The V call is TRBV6-5, the J call TRBJ2-7, with D hard to call. CDR3 size: 13 residues. Trimming left V 5 bases short and J 0 bases short, with 8 bases between. Germline values: CDR1 MNHEY, CDR2 SVGAGI.

This clonotype has more than one count but fewer than ten. The rearrangement joins TRBV6-1 to TRBJ2-3, with 9 bases that match TRBD2. CDR1 is MNHNS, CDR2 SASEGT, per germline. The trim removed 10 bases at V and 3 bases at J, leaving 11 bases unmatched. The CDR3 consists of 15 residues. The CDR3 DNA sequence: TGTGCCACTAAACAGCCTAGCGGGATGACAGATACGCAGTATTTT. The encoded protein is CATKQPSGMTDTQYF.

J is TRBJ2-5 and V is TRBV10-2; 11 bases line up with TRBD2. V shed 8 bases, J shed 4 bases, and the junction held 6 bases outside the gene matches. The CDR3 sequence is 14 residues long. Germline values: CDR1 WSHSY, CDR2 SAAADI. The CDR3 loop is CASGKLAGVETQYF. The DNA for the CDR3 is TGCGCCAGCGGGAAACTAGCGGGGGTAGAGACCCAGTACTTC.

On this clonotype: Mismatch with germline at one junction end may stem from a read error. V and J are TRBV6-5 and TRBJ1-2; a weak D match, TRBD1 (6 bases). The CDR3 runs to 13 residues. The V gene's germline CDR1 is MNHEY and CDR2 SVGAGI. The CDR3 loop reads CVSSYDRNYDYTF. CDR3 sequence (DNA): TGTGTCAGCAGTTACGACAGGAACTATGACTACACCTTC.

This sequence joins TRBV29-1 and TRBJ2-3; 8 bases agree with TRBD2. V shed 8 bases and J 10 bases; nucleotides not matched to a gene: 20. The CDR3 has 15 amino acids. CDR1 SQVTM and CDR2 ANQGSEA come from the germline V gene. The CDR3 sequence is CSLAGRSGSGRAQYF. CDR3 DNA: TGCAGCCTTGCAGGTAGAAGCGGGAGCGGTAGAGCGCAGTATTTT.

The CDR3 coding sequence is TGTGCCAGCACCCACGGGAATTCACCCCTCCACTTT. Amino acids: CASTHGNSPLHF. The chain is built from TRBV6-2 or TRBV6-3 and TRBJ1-6; D remains unclear. Germline-derived CDR1 and CDR2 are MNHEY and SVGEGT. This CDR3 contains 12 residues. Trimming took 7 bases from V and 7 from J, leaving 8 bases between them.

As concerns this clonotype: The junction departs from the called germline gene at one end, perhaps through a read error. V gene TRBV11-2 combines with J gene TRBJ2-1, with 7 bases matching TRBD2. This CDR3 region has 16 residues. The germline CDR1 and CDR2 sequences are SGHAT and FQNNGV. The CDR3 DNA sequence: TGTGCAAGCAGCATAGTCGTTCGCGGGAGCTACAATGAGCAGTTCTTC. Residues: CASSIVVRGSYNEQFF.

A note on this clonotype: A clone one base away is much larger, so this may be a read error. V and J are TRBV5-5 and TRBJ2-1; 8 bases align to TRBD2. In germline, CDR1 is SGHKS, CDR2 YYEKEE (reference sequence). This CDR3 has 16 amino acids. CDR3 DNA sequence: TGTGCCAGCAACTTGAGAGCGGGAGAGGGTGGGAATGAGCAGTTCTTC. Its protein is CASNLRAGEGGNEQFF.

The chain combines TRBV5-6 with TRBJ1-5; TRBD1 might be the D (6 bases). V shed 3 bases and J shed 12 bases, with 22 bases lying between them. This CDR3 is built from 15 residues. CDR1 is SGHDT and CDR2 is YYEEEE in the germline V gene. The CDR3 loop is CASSSTWGGDQLQHF. CDR3 in DNA: TGTGCCAGCAGCTCTACTTGGGGGGGCGATCAACTCCAGCATTTT. The full variable domain, with the rest looked up from reference TRBV5-6 and TRBJ1-5, is DAGVTQSPTHLIKTRGQQVTLRCSPKSGHDTVSWYQQALGQGPQFIFQYYEEEERQRGNFPDRFSGHQFPNYSSELNVNALLLGDSALYLCASSSTWGGDQLQHFGDGTRLSIL.

In its sample, this clonotype was seen many times. This chain joins TRBV5-6 and TRBJ2-7, with TRBD2 matching 9 bases. J lost 2 bases, V lost 3 bases, and 9 bases had no gene match. The length of the CDR3 is 16 residues. The V gene's germline CDR1 is SGHDT and CDR2 YYEEEE. In nucleotides, the CDR3 is TGTGCCAGCAGCTGGCGATCTAGCGGGAAGACCTACGAGCAGTACTTC. Protein product: CASSWRSSGKTYEQYF.

With respect to this clonotype: Given a much more abundant clone one base away, this may be a read error. The genes are TRBV12-3 or TRBV12-4 and TRBJ1-5; D is undetermined. V was shortened by 7 bases and J by 6 bases, with 10 bases between the two germline ends. This CDR3 contains 12 residues. CDR3 sequence reads: CASNLGSQPQHF. CDR3 bases: TGTGCCAGCAATTTGGGGTCTCAGCCCCAGCATTTT.

To note about this clonotype: Sequence at one end of the junction differs from germline and may be a read error. This chain uses TRBV29-1 with TRBJ2-1; D is unresolved. This CDR3 region has 10 residues. Germline CDR1 SQVTM, CDR2 ANQGSEA. The CDR3 sequence is CCVNPDEQFF. DNA for the CDR3: TGCTGCGTCAACCCCGATGAGCAGTTCTTC.

As concerns this clonotype: A much larger clone lies a single base off, so this may be a read error. In this CDR3 the conserved last residue, phenylalanine or tryptophan, is missing, so a read error is likely. The chain joins TRBV6-5 to TRBJ2-6, with D uncertain. This CDR3 is 14 amino acids long. Trimming left V 8 bases short and J 3 bases short, with 11 bases between. Per the germline V gene, CDR1 is MNHEY and CDR2 is SVGAGI. DNA for the CDR3: TGTGCCAGCGGGGTAGGGTTTGGGGCCAACGTCCTGACTTCC. Encoded protein: CASGVGFGANVLTS.

About this clonotype itself: A read error may explain this, as a much larger clone is one base away. This sequence joins TRBV29-1 and TRBJ1-3; TRBD1 matches at 10 bases. Germline lookup yields CDR1 SQVTM and CDR2 ANQGSEA. This CDR3 contains 13 residues. The CDR3 sequence: CCATGGKGNTIYF. The CDR3 region has the DNA TGCTGCGCGACAGGGGGCAAAGGAAACACCATATATTTT.

A single count supports this clonotype. The chain couples TRBV24-1 to TRBJ2-1; 12 bases are shared with TRBD2. The germline gives CDR1 KGHDR, CDR2 SFDVKD. V lost 9 bases to trimming and J lost 10 bases; unmatched junction nucleotides: 18. The length of the CDR3 is 17 residues. The CDR3: CATGPRGGTSGLREQFF. DNA of the CDR3: TGTGCCACCGGCCCACGGGGTGGGACTAGCGGGCTCCGCGAGCAGTTCTTC.

Remarks on this clonotype: One end of the junction fails to match germline, which may point to a read error. The CDR3 here is CTSSPRGLADNEQFF. CDR3 DNA sequence: TGTACCAGCAGCCCCCGCGGACTAGCGGACAATGAGCAGTTCTTC. The chain combines TRBV11-2 with TRBJ2-1; TRBD2 matches 10 bases. This CDR3 spans 15 amino acids. The germline V gene encodes CDR1 SGHAT and CDR2 FQNNGV.

A few counts support this clonotype. The rearrangement uses TRBV28 and TRBJ2-5, with 7 positions matching TRBD1. V trimming: 4 bases; J trimming: 5 bases; junction bases outside the gene matches: 7. CDR1 and CDR2 from the germline V gene are MDHEN and SYDVKM. CDR3 length: 14 residues. The CDR3 spells CASSSGGSGETQYF. The CDR3 DNA reads TGTGCCAGCAGTTCAGGGGGAAGTGGGGAGACCCAGTACTTC.